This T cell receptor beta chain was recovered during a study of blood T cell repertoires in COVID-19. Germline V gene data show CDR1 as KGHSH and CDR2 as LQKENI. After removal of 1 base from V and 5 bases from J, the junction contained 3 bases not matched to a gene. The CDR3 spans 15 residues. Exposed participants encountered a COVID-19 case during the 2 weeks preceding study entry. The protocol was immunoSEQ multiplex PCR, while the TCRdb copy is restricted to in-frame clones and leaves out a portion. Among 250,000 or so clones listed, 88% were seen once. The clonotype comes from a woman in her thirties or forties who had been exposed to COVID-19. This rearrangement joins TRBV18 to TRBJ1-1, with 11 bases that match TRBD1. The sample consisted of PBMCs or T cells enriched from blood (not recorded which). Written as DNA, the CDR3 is TGTGCCAGCTCACCACAGGGACAGGGGGTGACTGAAGCTTTCTTT. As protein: CASSPQGQGVTEAFF.